One and the same sample provided the 23 T cell receptor beta chains below, sequenced in a study of shared clonotypes between healthy human individuals. Naive CD8 cells comprised CD45RO-negative, CCR7-positively selected cells, excluding terminally differentiated effector memory CD45RA+ cells. TCRdb keeps only in-frame clones here, not all; method: immunoSEQ multiplex PCR. Here the sample spans some 630,000 clones, about 96% being singletons. Sequenced: naive CD8+ T cells sorted from blood. Every receptor here comes from a woman aged 30 to 39 in good health.

The chain is built from TRBV27 and TRBJ1-6, with D unresolved. The CDR3 extends over 14 amino acids. Trimming left V 2 bases short and J 6 bases short, with 8 bases between. Germline-derived CDR1 and CDR2 are MNHEY and SMNVEV (reference sequence). CDR3 nucleotide sequence: TGTGCCAGCAGTTTAATAGGGAGTAATTCACCCCTCCACTTT. Translation gives CASSLIGSNSPLHF.

The V and J genes are TRBV9 and TRBJ1-1; 9 bases align to TRBD1. V was clipped by 3 bases and J by 5 bases; unmatched bases: 8. The CDR3 sequence is 15 residues long. Germline CDR1 and CDR2: SGDLS and YYNGEE. The CDR3 nucleotides read TGTGCCAGCAGCGCGACGACAGGGGGAGAAACTGAAGCTTTCTTT. Encoded protein: CASSATTGGETEAFF.

Written as DNA, the CDR3 is TGTGCCAGCAGCGCTAGAATATCCGGGGAGCTGTTTTTT. Its translation is CASSARISGELFF. The chain links TRBV9 to TRBJ2-2, with no clear D. Germline CDR1 is SGDLS and CDR2 is YYNGEE. The CDR3 sequence is 13 residues long. The germline V and J ends were trimmed by 3 bases and 6 bases, with 9 bases remaining between them.

This sequence joins TRBV28 and TRBJ2-7; D not resolved. Germline values: CDR1 MDHEN, CDR2 SYDVKM. The CDR3 runs to 11 residues. With 2 bases removed from V and 7 bases from J, the gap between germline ends came to 6 bases. The chain's CDR3 is CASSLGTEQYF. DNA of the CDR3: TGTGCCAGCAGTTTAGGTACGGAGCAGTACTTC. The whole variable domain, filled in from reference TRBV28 and TRBJ2-7, reads DVKVTQSSRYLVKRTGEKVFLECVQDMDHENMFWYRQDPGLGLRLIYFSYDVKMKEKGDIPEGYSVSREKKERFSLILESASTNQTSMYLCASSLGTEQYFGPGTRLTVT.

The chain carries TRBV28 and TRBJ1-4; D remains unclear. From germline, CDR1 is MDHEN and CDR2 SYDVKM. The CDR3 covers 12 residues. V dropped 6 bases and J dropped 7 bases, with 9 bases sitting between them. The CDR3 DNA reads TGTGCCAGCAGAAGAAGTCCTGAAAAACTGTTTTTT. Its translation is CASRRSPEKLFF.

This clone was seen a single time. CDR3 sequence (DNA): TGTGCCAGCACTCTGGGGGGGCCTACCTACGAGCAGTACTTC. It yields the protein CASTLGGPTYEQYF. This sequence joins TRBV28 and TRBJ2-7, with D perhaps TRBD2 (7 bases). V lost 7 bases to trimming and J lost 2 bases, with 15 bases between them. The CDR3 sequence is 14 residues long. Germline loops: CDR1 MDHEN, CDR2 SYDVKM.

The V call is TRBV29-1, the J call TRBJ2-1; weak D call: TRBD2 (6 bases). Germline CDR1 and CDR2: SQVTM and ANQGSEA. CDR3 length: 15 residues. The V end lost 0 bases, the J end lost 8 bases, and 17 bases lay between the germline ends. CDR3 nucleotide sequence: TGCAGCGTTGAAGAGGTCCTTAGCGGTGGGGATGAGCAGTTCTTC. It yields the protein CSVEEVLSGGDEQFF.

This sequence joins TRBV4-1 and TRBJ1-5, with 8 bases that match TRBD1. CDR1 MGHRA and CDR2 YSYEKL come from the germline V gene. The CDR3 contains 16 residues. V was clipped by 2 bases and J by 6 bases; unmatched bases: 9. The CDR3 sequence is CASSQFGQGASQPQHF. The CDR3 bases are TGCGCCAGCAGCCAATTTGGGCAGGGGGCAAGTCAGCCCCAGCATTTT.

The rearrangement links TRBV28 to TRBJ2-7; possibly TRBD1 or TRBD2 for D (5 bases each). The CDR3 is made up of 15 amino acids. Germline V gene sequence: CDR1 MDHEN, CDR2 SYDVKM. Trimming removed 7 bases at V and 0 bases at J, with 16 bases between. CDR3 nucleotides: TGTGCCAGCACCATAGCCGGGACGTACTCCTACGAGCAGTACTTC. It yields the protein CASTIAGTYSYEQYF.

This chain joins TRBV27 and TRBJ2-7, with 14 bases lining up with TRBD2. J was trimmed by 3 bases and V by 7 bases; bases with no gene match: 8. The CDR3 contains 16 residues. Germline V gives CDR1 MNHEY, CDR2 SMNVEV (reference sequence). CDR3: CASTRLAGGVFYEQYF. DNA of the CDR3: TGTGCCAGCACCCGACTAGCGGGAGGGGTATTCTACGAGCAGTACTTC.

The CDR3 coding sequence is TGTGCCAGCAGCCAAGGTGGGAGCTACGAGCAGTACTTC. Translated: CASSQGGSYEQYF. The chain uses TRBV9 and TRBJ2-7, with D possibly being TRBD2 (5 bases). CDR1 and CDR2 from the germline V gene are SGDLS and YYNGEE. The CDR3 loop spans 13 amino acids. The ends were cut back, 4 bases at V and 3 bases at J, with 11 bases in the middle.

V gene TRBV19 combines with J gene TRBJ2-3, with TRBD2 as a possible D gene (5 bases). This CDR3 has 15 residues. In germline, CDR1 is LNHDA, CDR2 SQIVND (reference sequence). V dropped 4 bases and J dropped 3 bases, with 14 bases sitting between them. The CDR3 loop reads CASSNEGLKTDTQYF. CDR3 in DNA: TGTGCCAGTAGTAACGAGGGATTGAAGACAGATACGCAGTATTTT.

V is TRBV27 and J is TRBJ2-5; D gene uncertain. V was pared by 0 bases and J by 2 bases, with 10 bases between. The CDR3 contains 15 residues. Germline CDR1 is MNHEY and CDR2 is SMNVEV (reference sequence). The CDR3 loop is CASSLSTEMQETQYF. CDR3 nucleotide sequence: TGTGCCAGCAGTTTATCGACGGAGATGCAAGAGACCCAGTACTTC.

This chain joins TRBV5-1 and TRBJ2-5; D unresolved. V dropped 4 bases and J dropped 0 bases, with 10 bases sitting between them. Germline V gene sequence: CDR1 SGHRS, CDR2 YFSETQ. This CDR3 contains 14 residues. The CDR3 sequence: CASSAWIHQETQYF. In DNA, the CDR3 is TGCGCCAGCAGCGCCTGGATCCACCAAGAGACCCAGTACTTC. Full variable domain (rest looked up from reference TRBV5-1 and TRBJ2-5): KAGVTQTPRYLIKTRGQQVTLSCSPISGHRSVSWYQQTPGQGLQFLFEYFSETQRNKGNFPGRFSGRQFSNSRSEMNVSTLELGDSALYLCASSAWIHQETQYFGPGTRLLVL.

The V gene is TRBV19, the J gene TRBJ2-3; D is possibly TRBD2 (6 bases). Germline loops: CDR1 LNHDA, CDR2 SQIVND (reference sequence). The CDR3 covers 13 residues. Trimming took 5 bases from V and 5 from J, leaving 11 bases between them. The CDR3, as DNA: TGTGCCAGTAGTCGGGACTTCGAAGATACGCAGTATTTT. Encoded protein: CASSRDFEDTQYF.

The chain is built from TRBV4-1 and TRBJ2-3; 7 positions match TRBD2. V shed 4 bases and J 5 bases; nucleotides not matched to a gene: 3. The CDR3 contains 13 residues. Germline assignment: CDR1 MGHRA and CDR2 YSYEKL. The CDR3 region has the DNA TGCGCCAGCAGCCCAGGGAGGGGAGATACGCAGTATTTT. Its translation: CASSPGRGDTQYF.

The chain recombines TRBV27 with TRBJ2-3; D is unresolved. The CDR3 extends over 17 amino acids. Germline values: CDR1 MNHEY, CDR2 SMNVEV (reference sequence). Between the trimmed V and J ends, which lost 2 bases and 2 bases, there was a span of 17 bases. CDR3 region: CASSLMSNTAITDTQYF. The DNA for the CDR3 is TGTGCCAGCAGTTTAATGTCCAACACGGCCATCACAGATACGCAGTATTTT.

J is TRBJ2-7 and V is TRBV27, with D perhaps matching TRBD2 (5 bases). This CDR3 comprises 13 residues. Trimming cost V 3 bases and J 5 bases, with 11 bases left between them. CDR1 and CDR2 (germline): MNHEY, SMNVEV (reference sequence). CDR3 sequence: CASSFVGENEQYF. CDR3 in DNA: TGTGCCAGCAGTTTTGTCGGGGAAAACGAGCAGTACTTC.

The count of this clone is one. The chain carries TRBV5-8 and TRBJ1-1, with 10 bases that match TRBD1. The CDR3 extends over 16 amino acids. The junction had 14 bases not matched to a gene; V was cut back by 5 bases and J by 7 bases. Germline V gene lookup returns CDR1 SGHTS and CDR2 YDEGEE. The CDR3 spells CASRNVRDRGLFEAFF. In DNA form, the CDR3 reads TGTGCCAGCAGAAACGTCCGAGACAGGGGGCTTTTTGAAGCTTTCTTT.

The chain recombines TRBV13 with TRBJ2-7, with D possibly matching TRBD1 (6 bases). V shed 5 bases and J shed 1 base, with 12 bases lying between them. There are 14 residues in the CDR3. CDR1 PRHDT and CDR2 FYEKMQ come from the germline V gene (reference sequence). The DNA of the CDR3 is TGTGCCAGCAGCCCTTGGGGGCAGTCCTACGAGCAGTACTTC. This sequence encodes CASSPWGQSYEQYF.

V and J are TRBV5-4 and TRBJ1-2, with 7 bases identical to TRBD1. Germline-derived CDR1 and CDR2 are SGHNT and YYREEE (reference sequence). This CDR3 is built from 15 residues. The ends lost 4 bases at V and 0 bases at J; junction bases unmatched: 6. The CDR3 DNA is TGTGCCAGCAGCGAGCCGGGACAGCCTAACTATGGCTACACCTTC. Translating gives CASSEPGQPNYGYTF.

A single count supports this clone. The chain recombines TRBV15 with TRBJ2-3; 9 nucleotides agree with TRBD2. CDR1 is LNHNV and CDR2 is YYDKDF in the germline V gene (reference sequence). V lost 3 bases, J lost 6 bases, and 13 bases stayed unmatched. The CDR3 has 17 residues. The CDR3: CATSSALGAGGRDTQYF. CDR3 DNA sequence: TGTGCCACCAGCAGCGCTCTCGGGGCGGGAGGGCGTGATACGCAGTATTTT.

The CDR3 is CASSLSPNHYEQYF. As DNA, the CDR3 is TGTGCCAGCAGTTTAAGTCCCAATCACTACGAGCAGTACTTC. The chain couples TRBV27 to TRBJ2-7; D gene uncertain. The V and J ends lost 2 bases and 3 bases respectively, with 11 bases between them. Germline V gene lookup returns CDR1 MNHEY and CDR2 SMNVEV (reference sequence). There are 14 residues in the CDR3.